Presented here are 19 T cell receptor beta chains from one specimen sequenced in a study of memory CD8 T cells in hepatitis C reinfection. Some clones are missing from TCRdb's copy, which holds only in-frame ones; the method was immunoSEQ multiplex PCR. Of 35,000 to 50,000 clones listed, 88% are singletons. As for time point: peak reinfection, 3 to 8 weeks after reinfection detection. No in vitro expansion preceded TCR sequencing of the sorted cells. The sample taken for sequencing was naive CD8+ T cells sorted from blood. The source is a man younger than 35 with hepatitis C virus infection.

V and J are TRBV10-2 and TRBJ2-3; D is perhaps TRBD2 (6 bases). V was trimmed by 5 bases and J by 9 bases, leaving 15 bases between them. CDR1 and CDR2 from the germline V gene are WSHSY and SAAADI. The CDR3 is made up of 13 amino acids. The CDR3 DNA is TGCGCCAGCAGTATAGATAGCGGTGGGACGCAGTATTTT. Translating gives CASSIDSGGTQYF.

This clone was picked up one time. The V gene is TRBV13, the J gene TRBJ2-7, with D possibly being TRBD2 (6 bases). The CDR3 consists of 13 residues. Germline V CDR1 and CDR2: PRHDT, FYEKMQ (reference sequence). V lost 5 bases and J lost 4, with 12 bases in between. CDR3 loop: CASSRGALYEQYF. CDR3 coding DNA: TGTGCCAGCAGCCGCGGGGCGTTATACGAGCAGTACTTC.

The V call is TRBV6-5, the J call TRBJ2-2; 7 bases are shared with TRBD1. The J segment lost 6 bases and the V segment lost 5 bases, leaving 9 bases of the junction unmatched. This CDR3 is built from 15 residues. Per the germline V gene, CDR1 is MNHEY and CDR2 is SVGAGI. CDR3 bases: TGTGCCAGCAGTCTGGGACAGCTGAGGGCCGGGGAGCTGTTTTTT. Protein: CASSLGQLRAGELFF.

The chain links TRBV15 to TRBJ1-1, with unresolved D. CDR3 size: 13 residues. Germline lookup yields CDR1 LNHNV and CDR2 YYDKDF (reference sequence). V shed 6 bases and J shed 3 bases, with 11 bases lying between them. CDR3 DNA: TGTGCCACCAGTGCCGGTTTGGACACTGAAGCTTTCTTT. It specifies CATSAGLDTEAFF.

The V call is TRBV19, the J call TRBJ2-2; D is possibly TRBD2 (5 bases). The CDR3 has 15 residues. V lost 3 bases, J lost 2 bases, and 10 bases lay in between. The V gene's germline CDR1 is LNHDA and CDR2 SQIVND (reference sequence). CDR3 sequence (DNA): TGTGCCAGTAGTATCAATGGAGGAAACACCGGGGAGCTGTTTTTT. The encoded protein is CASSINGGNTGELFF.

The gene calls are TRBV9 and TRBJ2-5; D unclear. CDR1 is SGDLS, CDR2 YYNGEE, per germline. The CDR3 runs 13 residues. V lost 4 bases to trimming and J lost 2 bases, with 9 bases between them. CDR3 sequence (DNA): TGTGCCAGCAGCCCTCCCCTGCAAGAGACCCAGTACTTC. Translating it yields CASSPPLQETQYF.

The chain links TRBV5-6 to TRBJ1-1, with D hard to call. Germline values: CDR1 SGHDT, CDR2 YYEEEE. The V end was cut by 1 base, the J end by 6 bases, with 7 bases between. The CDR3 runs to 12 residues. The CDR3, as DNA: TGTGCCAGCAGCTTGACCGGGTCTGAAGCTTTCTTT. As protein: CASSLTGSEAFF.

The rearrangement links TRBV6-1 to TRBJ1-1; maybe TRBD1 (6 bases). The V end lost 6 bases, the J end lost 2 bases, and 13 bases lay between the germline ends. CDR3 size: 14 residues. Germline V gives CDR1 MNHNS, CDR2 SASEGT. The CDR3 loop reads CASSRRGGNTEAFF. For the CDR3, the DNA is TGTGCCAGCAGCCGGCGGGGGGGCAACACTGAAGCTTTCTTT.

The rearrangement uses TRBV10-3 and TRBJ1-1, with D possibly matching TRBD1 (6 bases). Germline V gives CDR1 ENHRY, CDR2 SYGVKD. With 5 bases removed from V and 3 bases from J, the gap between germline ends came to 13 bases. The CDR3 totals 14 residues. For the CDR3, the DNA is TGTGCCATCAGTACACAGGGAGGGGACACTGAAGCTTTCTTT. As protein: CAISTQGGDTEAFF.

V is TRBV11-2 and J is TRBJ2-7; D might be TRBD1 (5 bases). This CDR3 has 17 residues. V was shortened by 7 bases and J by 2 bases, with 24 bases between the two germline ends. Germline CDR1 reads SGHAT; CDR2 reads FQNNGV. The CDR3 DNA is TGTGCCAGCAACTCGACCCGGGTCAGGGCTCTAACCTACGAGCAGTACGTC. This sequence encodes CASNSTRVRALTYEQYV.

The rearrangement uses TRBV5-1 and TRBJ2-1; a weak D match, TRBD2 (5 bases). Germline assignment: CDR1 SGHRS and CDR2 YFSETQ. The CDR3 length is 14 residues. V was shortened by 1 base and J by 8 bases, with 13 bases between the two germline ends. CDR3 DNA sequence: TGCGCCAGCAGCTTGTCCGGGGTTGGCGATGAGCAGTTCTTC. It yields the protein CASSLSGVGDEQFF.

The rearrangement uses TRBV19 and TRBJ1-4; possible D gene TRBD1, 6 bases. The V gene lost 2 bases and the J gene lost 3 bases, with 10 bases spanning the gap. The CDR3 covers 15 residues. Germline CDR1 and CDR2: LNHDA and SQIVND (reference sequence). The CDR3 coding sequence is TGTGCCAGTAGTATATACGGGGGGCCTAATGAAAAACTGTTTTTT. Translating gives CASSIYGGPNEKLFF.

Written as DNA, the CDR3 is TGTGCCAGCAGTGAATGGAGCGGGGTGGACACCGGGGAGCTGTTTTTT. Translation: CASSEWSGVDTGELFF. This chain uses TRBV6-1 with TRBJ2-2, with 7 bases aligning to TRBD2. The CDR3 is made up of 16 amino acids. V shed 2 bases and J 3 bases; nucleotides not matched to a gene: 6. CDR1 MNHNS and CDR2 SASEGT come from the germline V gene.

The V call is TRBV9, the J call TRBJ2-7, with TRBD2 matching 10 bases. The V and J ends lost 4 bases and 5 bases, in that order; junction bases with no gene match: 6. CDR3 length: 14 amino acids. CDR1 SGDLS and CDR2 YYNGEE come from the germline V gene. The CDR3 bases are TGTGCCAGCAGCCTCGGGACTAGCGACGACGAGCAGTACTTC. Translation gives CASSLGTSDDEQYF.

This chain uses TRBV6-1 with TRBJ2-2; unclear D gene. The CDR3 contains 14 residues. CDR1 MNHNS and CDR2 SASEGT come from the germline V gene. V was trimmed by 1 base and J by 8 bases, leaving 11 bases between them. The CDR3 DNA is TGTGCCAGCAGTGAAGTAATTGAGATAGGGGAGCTGTTTTTT. Amino acid sequence: CASSEVIEIGELFF.

This chain links TRBV5-1 with TRBJ1-1; TRBD1 might be the D (5 bases). Per the germline V gene, CDR1 is SGHRS and CDR2 is YFSETQ. V lost 3 bases to trimming and J lost 0 bases, with 15 bases between them. The CDR3 consists of 16 residues. For the CDR3, the DNA is TGCGCCAGCAGCTCCTCTCAGACAGAGATGAACACTGAAGCTTTCTTT. Translating gives CASSSSQTEMNTEAFF.

The rearrangement uses TRBV4-1 and TRBJ2-1, with D perhaps matching TRBD2 (6 bases). CDR1 is MGHRA and CDR2 is YSYEKL in the germline V gene. CDR3 length: 13 amino acids. Trimming removed 4 bases at V and 6 bases at J, with 10 bases between. The CDR3 bases are TGCGCCAGCAGCCCTGGGACTCTCAATGAGCAGTTCTTC. Its translation: CASSPGTLNEQFF.

The V and J genes are TRBV27 and TRBJ1-5; 8 bases agree with TRBD1. V shed 2 bases, J shed 5 bases, and the junction held 8 bases outside the gene matches. CDR1 and CDR2 (germline): MNHEY, SMNVEV (reference sequence). This CDR3 spans 16 amino acids. CDR3 in amino acids: CASSLNPTGGYQPQHF. DNA of the CDR3: TGTGCCAGCAGTTTAAACCCTACAGGGGGATATCAGCCCCAGCATTTT.

The rearrangement uses TRBV5-6 and TRBJ2-2; 9 bases align to TRBD1. This CDR3 region has 15 residues. Germline loops: CDR1 SGHDT, CDR2 YYEEEE. V dropped 3 bases and J dropped 5; count of bases not matched to a gene: 5. CDR3 in amino acids: CASSWRDRVTGELFF. The CDR3 DNA follows: TGTGCCAGCAGCTGGCGGGACAGGGTGACCGGGGAGCTGTTTTTT.